A selection of T cell receptor beta chains follows, all from one sample in a study of cytomegalovirus exposure and HLA in healthy donors. Generated by immunoSEQ multiplex PCR, the TCRdb table keeps only in-frame clones and is missing some. The repertoire consists of around 90,000 clones, with roughly nine tenths occurring once and the leading ten covering roughly 9.2%. Sequencing input: PBMCs. The receptors stem from a man aged 25 to 45 in good health and CMV-seropositive. Both conserved end residues are part of each CDR3. Each record gives: clone size, V gene, J gene, D gene, CDR3 protein, CDR3 DNA. A D gene is named only where the DNA matches it firmly. Where a row states a size, it is once, few, many or the class of an expanded clone; other rows omit it.

once	TRBV29-1	TRBJ2-5	NA	CSADFGTQYF	TGCAGCGCCGACTTTGGGACCCAGTACTTC
NA	TRBV11-2	TRBJ2-2	NA	CASSLVRSGELFF	TGTGCCAGCAGCTTAGTCCGTTCCGGGGAGCTGTTTTTT
NA	TRBV5-8	TRBJ2-7	NA	CASSTSPRRTNEQYF	TGTGCCAGCAGCACGTCCCCCCGCAGGACTAACGAGCAGTACTTC
NA	TRBV25-1	TRBJ1-3	TRBD1	CASSDWDRGNTIYF	TGTGCCAGCAGTGACTGGGACAGAGGAAACACCATATATTTT
NA	TRBV4-1	TRBJ2-7	TRBD1	CASSSVGTGRYEQYF	TGCGCCAGCAGCAGCGTAGGGACAGGGAGGTACGAGCAGTACTTC
once	TRBV18	TRBJ2-7	TRBD1	CASSSGQSSYEQYF	TGTGCCAGCTCATCGGGACAGAGCTCCTACGAGCAGTACTTC
NA	TRBV5-5	TRBJ1-2	TRBD1	CASSKGQNYGYTF	TGTGCCAGCAGCAAGGGACAGAACTATGGCTACACCTTC
NA	TRBV19	TRBJ1-1	NA	CASSRDTSVRAFF	TGTGCCAGTAGCAGGGACACGTCGGTTCGGGCTTTCTTT
once	TRBV6-6	TRBJ1-5	NA	CASSYGGAGNQPQHF	TGTGCCAGCAGTTACGGCGGGGCAGGGAATCAGCCCCAGCATTTT
NA	TRBV5-1	TRBJ1-2	NA	CASGTPLASGYTF	TGCGCCAGCGGCACCCCTCTAGCCAGTGGCTACACCTTC
NA	TRBV5-4	TRBJ2-4	NA	CASVDTSNIQYF	TGTGCCAGCGTGGACACGTCGAACATTCAGTACTTC
NA	TRBV28	TRBJ1-1	NA	CASSLRRGGGAEAFF	TGTGCCAGCAGTTTGAGGAGGGGAGGTGGCGCTGAAGCTTTCTTT
once	TRBV25-1	TRBJ2-7	TRBD1	CASSEGTGLTYEQYF	TGTGCCAGCAGTGAAGGGACAGGCCTAACCTACGAGCAGTACTTC
NA	TRBV5-4	TRBJ2-5	NA	CASSLDIRQGQETQYF	TGTGCCAGCAGCTTGGACATTAGGCAGGGACAAGAGACCCAGTACTTC
NA	TRBV18	TRBJ1-1	NA	CASSPERVRTEAFF	TGTGCCAGCTCACCAGAGAGGGTAAGAACTGAAGCTTTCTTT
NA	TRBV27	TRBJ2-7	NA	CASSFPGKPYEQYF	TGTGCCAGCAGTTTTCCAGGAAAACCCTACGAGCAGTACTTC
once	TRBV10-2	TRBJ1-5	NA	CASSAGGVQPQHF	TGCGCCAGCAGTGCGGGGGGTGTTCAGCCCCAGCATTTT
NA	TRBV18	TRBJ1-1	TRBD1	CASSPSARGRITEAFF	TGTGCCAGCTCACCCAGTGCCAGGGGGCGGATCACTGAAGCTTTCTTT
once	TRBV5-6	TRBJ2-2	NA	CASSITRGLRTGELFF	TGTGCCAGCAGCATCACTCGTGGCCTGAGGACCGGGGAGCTGTTTTTT
NA	TRBV7-8	TRBJ2-1	NA	CASSFTGGLYNEQFF	TGTGCCAGCAGCTTCACAGGTGGGCTCTACAATGAGCAGTTCTTC
NA	TRBV27	TRBJ2-3	TRBD2	CASSLFGLAESDTQYF	TGTGCCAGCAGTTTATTTGGGCTAGCGGAGTCAGATACGCAGTATTTT
few	TRBV25-1	TRBJ2-7	NA	CASSGLGNWQYF	TGTGCCAGCAGTGGACTAGGGAACTGGCAGTACTTC
NA	TRBV18	TRBJ2-1	TRBD2	CASQTSAQQEQFF	TGTGCCAGTCAAACTAGCGCTCAACAGGAGCAGTTCTTC
once	TRBV6-6	TRBJ1-4	NA	CASSYFVDRFNEKLFF	TGTGCCAGCAGTTACTTCGTTGACAGGTTTAATGAAAAACTGTTTTTT
NA	TRBV18	TRBJ2-7	NA	CASSQRGPPGEQYF	TGTGCCAGCTCACAAAGAGGGCCGCCAGGTGAGCAGTACTTC
NA	TRBV30	TRBJ1-4	NA	CAWISGTKAGKLFF	TGTGCCTGGATTTCCGGGACAAAGGCTGGAAAACTGTTTTTT